The rows below give T cell receptor beta chains drawn from one sample of a study of T cell responses to AZD1222 COVID-19 vaccine. Assay: immunoSEQ multiplex PCR; the TCRdb copy retains only in-frame clones and omits some. The sample yields some 130,000 clones, roughly 87% seen once. Sample: peripheral blood, taken 28 days after the second AZD1222 dose. The receptors were sampled from an adult who received the AZD1222 COVID-19 vaccine. CDR3s include the opening cysteine and the closing phenylalanine or tryptophan.

TRBV5-1	TRBJ1-3	CASSLGGTSGNTIYF
TRBV7-2	TRBJ1-2	CASSLDTATFYGYTF
TRBV15	TRBJ1-1	CATSRERYTEAFF
TRBV14	TRBJ2-3	CASSPRRSQGTDTQYF
TRBV18	TRBJ1-2	CASSLDGDYGYTF
TRBV4-2	TRBJ2-1	CASSQATSGSYNEQFF
TRBV5-1	TRBJ2-5	CASRLSTSGGETQYF
TRBV30	TRBJ1-1	CAWSVHGTEAFF
TRBV9	TRBJ2-3	CASSVGRALTSTDTQYF
TRBV9	TRBJ1-2	CASSSQRYGYTF
TRBV29-1	TRBJ1-2	CSVLPKGIYGYTF
TRBV9	TRBJ1-2	CASSVEANYGYTF
TRBV15	TRBJ2-2	CATSLLSGELFF
TRBV5-1	TRBJ2-3	CASSLTSGAVPDTQYF
TRBV5-1	TRBJ2-7	CASSWDREGQYF
TRBV7-9	TRBJ1-6	CASSFGDRGSPLHF
TRBV2	TRBJ1-4	CASSRRQFDEKLFF
TRBV2	TRBJ2-5	CASSTSQGAGKTQYF
TRBV19	TRBJ2-2	CASSFPGELFF
TRBV30	TRBJ2-1	CAWSVLSSQQFF
TRBV25-1	TRBJ1-1	CASSAQGALGAFF
TRBV7-2	TRBJ1-2	CASSSGGVVYGYTF
TRBV5-5	TRBJ2-1	CASSSTGLGNEQFF
TRBV9	TRBJ1-4	CASSVPGTNEKLFF
TRBV19	TRBJ2-3	CASRTGLAGGTHTQYF
TRBV15	TRBJ2-4	CATSKLRLGHIAKNIQYF
TRBV4-1	TRBJ1-5	CASSQDRSGGFRNQPQHF
TRBV4-2	TRBJ2-7	CASSQDPSGYEQYF
TRBV4-1	TRBJ2-3	CASSHPGTENTDTQYF
TRBV19	TRBJ1-5	CASSDYGQPQHF
TRBV5-4	TRBJ2-7	CASSRGDSPASEQYF
TRBV9	TRBJ1-4	CASSVGGDDEKLFF
TRBV7-9	TRBJ2-7	CASSPSGSWYEQYF
TRBV18	TRBJ2-7	CASSPQGTGRLEQYF
TRBV12-5	TRBJ1-2	CASGIPSPPRDGYTF
TRBV4-3	TRBJ1-5	CASSQGYNQPQHF
TRBV5-5	TRBJ2-2	CASSFLYRTGELFF
TRBV15	TRBJ1-6	CATSRTQRGGSPLHF
TRBV7-6	TRBJ2-2	CASSSGTTKTGELFF
TRBV24-1	TRBJ2-2	CATSEAGNTGELFF
TRBV5-4	TRBJ2-3	CASSAPNSGRITDTQYF
TRBV18	TRBJ1-1	CASSPGGNTEAFF